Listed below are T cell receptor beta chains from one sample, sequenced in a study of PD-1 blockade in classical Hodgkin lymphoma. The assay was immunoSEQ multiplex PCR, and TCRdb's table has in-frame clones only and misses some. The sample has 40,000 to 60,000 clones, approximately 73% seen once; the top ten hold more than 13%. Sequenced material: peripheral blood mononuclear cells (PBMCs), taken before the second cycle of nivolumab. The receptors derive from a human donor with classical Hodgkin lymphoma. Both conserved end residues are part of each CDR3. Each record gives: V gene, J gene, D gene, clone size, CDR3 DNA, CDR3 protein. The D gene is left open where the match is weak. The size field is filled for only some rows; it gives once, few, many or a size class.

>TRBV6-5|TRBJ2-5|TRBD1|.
TGTGCCAGCACCCCAACCTGGGACAGTCAAGAGACCCAGTACTTC
CASTPTWDSQETQYF
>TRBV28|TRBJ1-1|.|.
TGTGCCAGCAGTTTGATTAGGACGGGGAACACTGAAGCTTTCTTT
CASSLIRTGNTEAFF
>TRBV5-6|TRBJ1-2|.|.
TGTGCCAGCAGCTTGGACAGGGATTTTGGTGGCTACACCTTC
CASSLDRDFGGYTF
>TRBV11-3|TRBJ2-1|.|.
TGTGCCAGCAGCTTATTAAACAGTGAGCAGTTCTTC
CASSLLNSEQFF
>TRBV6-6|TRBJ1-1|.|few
TGTGCCAGCAGTCTAATAGGTACTGAAGCTTTCTTT
CASSLIGTEAFF
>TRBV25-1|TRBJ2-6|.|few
TGTGCCAGCAGTGTCCAAAAACGAGGGATGACTGGGGCCAACGTCCTGACTTTC
CASSVQKRGMTGANVLTF
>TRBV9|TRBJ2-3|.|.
TGTGCCAGCAGCGCAGGTAGCGGTTTAGCAGATACGCAGTATTTT
CASSAGSGLADTQYF
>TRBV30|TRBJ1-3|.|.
TGTGCCTGGACCATCTCCTCCAGGGGAAACACCATATATTTT
CAWTISSRGNTIYF
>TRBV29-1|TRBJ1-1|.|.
TGCAGCGTAGAACGCCCAGGGTTGAACACTGAAGCTTTCTTT
CSVERPGLNTEAFF
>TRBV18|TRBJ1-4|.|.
TGTGCCAGCTCACCAGGGGGAACTAATGAAAAACTGTTTTTT
CASSPGGTNEKLFF
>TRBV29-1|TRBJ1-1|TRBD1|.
TGCAGCGTTGAAGTACAGGGGAAGACTGAAGCTTTCTTT
CSVEVQGKTEAFF
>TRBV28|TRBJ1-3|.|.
TGTGCCAGCAGGACCCGGGACAAAGGTGGAAACACCATATATTTT
CASRTRDKGGNTIYF
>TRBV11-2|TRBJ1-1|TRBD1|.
TGTGCCAGCAGCTTATTTCAGGGGGCGTCTGCTACTGAAGCTTTCTTT
CASSLFQGASATEAFF
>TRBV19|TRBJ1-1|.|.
TGTGCCAGTAGTACCGAGCCTGGGGGGACTGAAGCTTTCTTT
CASSTEPGGTEAFF
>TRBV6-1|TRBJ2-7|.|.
TGTGCCAGCAGTGGGAGGGGATCAAACTACGAGCAGTACTTC
CASSGRGSNYEQYF
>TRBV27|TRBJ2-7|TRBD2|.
TGTGCCAGCAGTCCGACTAGCGGGAGCTCCTACGAGCAGTACTTC
CASSPTSGSSYEQYF
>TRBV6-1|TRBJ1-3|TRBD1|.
TGTGCCATCAGTGAGTCGACAGGGGGGAGCTCTGGAAACACCATATATTTT
CAISESTGGSSGNTIYF
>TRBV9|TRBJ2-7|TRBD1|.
TGTGCCAGCAGCGGGGGACAGAATTACGAGCAGTACTTC
CASSGGQNYEQYF
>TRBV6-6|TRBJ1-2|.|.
TGTGCCACCGGTATTCGGAACTATGGCTACACCTTC
CATGIRNYGYTF
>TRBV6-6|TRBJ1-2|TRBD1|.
TGTGCCAGCAGTACTGGACAGGGTGGTGGCTACACCTTC
CASSTGQGGGYTF
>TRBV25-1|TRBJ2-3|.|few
TGTGCCAGCAGCCGCTCGGCAGGGGCCAGTGCAGATACGCAGTATTTT
CASSRSAGASADTQYF
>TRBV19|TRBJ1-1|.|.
TGTGCCAGTACCGGGATCTATGAGACTGAAGCTTTCTTT
CASTGIYETEAFF
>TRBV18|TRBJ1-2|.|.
TGTGCCAGCTCACCCCAGGGGCCCTATGGCTACACCTTC
CASSPQGPYGYTF
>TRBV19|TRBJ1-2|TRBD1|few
TGTGCCAGTAGTATTGGTACAGGGGGAATTGGCTACACCTTC
CASSIGTGGIGYTF
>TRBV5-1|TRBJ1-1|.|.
TGCGCCAGCAGCTTAATGGTGAGCACTGAAGCTTTCTTT
CASSLMVSTEAFF
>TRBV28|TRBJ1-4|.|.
TGTGCCAGCCTGGGGATAGCCTATGAAAAACTGTTTTTT
CASLGIAYEKLFF
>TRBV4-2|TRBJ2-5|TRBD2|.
TGTGCCAGCAGCCAAGAGACTAGCGGGAGTGGAGAGACCCAGTACTTC
CASSQETSGSGETQYF
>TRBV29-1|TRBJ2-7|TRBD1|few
TGCAGCGTTGGGTCCGGGACAGGGGGGGGCGAGCAGTACTTC
CSVGSGTGGGEQYF
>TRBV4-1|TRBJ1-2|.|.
TGCGCCAGCAGCCAAGGAATCAGGGAAGGAGGGGGCTACACCTTC
CASSQGIREGGGYTF
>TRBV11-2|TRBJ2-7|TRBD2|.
TGTGCCAGCAGCTTTCTCCCTGGGGCTAGCGGGAGGAGCTCCTACGAGCAGTACTTC
CASSFLPGASGRSSYEQYF
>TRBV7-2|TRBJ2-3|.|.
TGTGCCAGCAGCTTGAGACCTAGCACAGATACGCAGTATTTT
CASSLRPSTDTQYF
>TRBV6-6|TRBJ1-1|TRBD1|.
TGTGCCAGCAGTTACCTGGTCCAGGGGGACACTGAAGCTTTCTTT
CASSYLVQGDTEAFF
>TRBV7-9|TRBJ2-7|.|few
TGTGCCAGCACTAATGCCGCCGGCCCCTACGAGCAGTACTTC
CASTNAAGPYEQYF
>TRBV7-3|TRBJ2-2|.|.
TGTGCCAGCAGCTCCCCGTGGGGGGGCGGGAACACCGGGGAGCTGTTTTTT
CASSSPWGGGNTGELFF
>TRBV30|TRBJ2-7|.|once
TGTGCCTGGACGCCATCGGGACGGTACGAGCAGTACTTC
CAWTPSGRYEQYF
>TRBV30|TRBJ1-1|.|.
TGTGCCTGGAGTCCCTGGGGTAAGGGGGAAGCTTTCTTT
CAWSPWGKGEAFF
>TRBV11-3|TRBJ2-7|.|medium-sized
TGTGCCAGCAGCTTGACCCCCTCCTACGAGCAGTACTTC
CASSLTPSYEQYF
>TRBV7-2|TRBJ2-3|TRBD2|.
TGTGCCAGCAGCTTATGGGGGGGAGCACAGATAACGCAGTATTTT
CASSLWGGAQITQYF
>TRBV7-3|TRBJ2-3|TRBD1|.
TGTGCCAGCAGCTTACGCTGGGACAGGGACGATACGCAGTATTTT
CASSLRWDRDDTQYF
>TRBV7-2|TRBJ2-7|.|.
TGTGCCAGCAGCACCGAGGGGGGCTACGAGCAGTACTTC
CASSTEGGYEQYF
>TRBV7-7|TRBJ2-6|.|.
TGTGCCAGCAGCGCAGTTTGTAAGTCCACAAAGTCGGGCCAACGTCTGACTTTC
CASSAVCKSTKSGQRLTF
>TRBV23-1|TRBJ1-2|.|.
TGCGCCAGCAGTCAATGGTTTAAGCGGGGCAGGGGCTACACCTTC
CASSQWFKRGRGYTF
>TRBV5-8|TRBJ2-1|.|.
TGTGCCAGCAGCTTGGGCTGGAGGCGTAGTGGAATCAATGAGCAGTTCTTC
CASSLGWRRSGINEQFF
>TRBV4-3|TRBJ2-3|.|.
TGCGCCAGCAGCTCCCGTCAGGGCGGCACAGATACGCAGTATTTT
CASSSRQGGTDTQYF
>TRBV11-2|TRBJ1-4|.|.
TGTGCCAGCAGCTTGAGAGGCGGAGAAAAACTGTTTTTT
CASSLRGGEKLFF
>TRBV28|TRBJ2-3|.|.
TGTGCCAGCAGTTTAGCGGGCGCTAGCACAGATACGCAGTATTTT
CASSLAGASTDTQYF
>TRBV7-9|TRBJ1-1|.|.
TGTGCCAGCAGCTTAGGCCTCGGGGGCACTGAAGCTTTCTTT
CASSLGLGGTEAFF
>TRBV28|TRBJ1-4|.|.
TGTGCCAGCAGTTTAGCTAGGGACCTATTCAATGAAAAACTGTTTTTT
CASSLARDLFNEKLFF
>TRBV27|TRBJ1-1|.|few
TGTGCCAGCAGTTTTCTGGGGGCGCCGGATATGGCTTTCTTT
CASSFLGAPDMAFF
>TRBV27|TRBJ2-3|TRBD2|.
TGTGCCAGCAGTTTTGTAGCGGGGGCGATCACAGATACGCAGTATTTT
CASSFVAGAITDTQYF
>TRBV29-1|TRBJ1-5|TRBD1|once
TGCAGCGTTGGTCGGGGGACAGGGAGCAATCAGCCCCAGCATTTT
CSVGRGTGSNQPQHF
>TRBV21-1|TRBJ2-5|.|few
TGTGCCAGCAGCTCCCCAGCGACCCAGTACTTC
CASSSPATQYF
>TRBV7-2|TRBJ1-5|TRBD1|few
TGTGCCAGCAGCTTAGGAGGGGGACAGATCCAGCCCCAGCATTTT
CASSLGGGQIQPQHF
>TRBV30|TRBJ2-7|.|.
TGTGCCTGGGGAACCCTCATGGGATACGAGCAGTACTTC
CAWGTLMGYEQYF